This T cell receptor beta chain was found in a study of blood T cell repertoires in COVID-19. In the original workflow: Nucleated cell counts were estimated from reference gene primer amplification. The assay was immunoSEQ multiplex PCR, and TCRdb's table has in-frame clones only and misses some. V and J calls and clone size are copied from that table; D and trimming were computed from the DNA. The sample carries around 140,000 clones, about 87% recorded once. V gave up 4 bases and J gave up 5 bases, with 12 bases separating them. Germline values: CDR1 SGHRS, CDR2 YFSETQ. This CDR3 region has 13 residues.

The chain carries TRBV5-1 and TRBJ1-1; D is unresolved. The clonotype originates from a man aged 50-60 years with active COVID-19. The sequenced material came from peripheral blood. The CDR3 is CASSPASGTEAFF. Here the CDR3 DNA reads TGCGCCAGCAGCCCGGCTAGTGGGACTGAAGCTTTCTTT. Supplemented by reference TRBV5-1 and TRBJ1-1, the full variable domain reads KAGVTQTPRYLIKTRGQQVTLSCSPISGHRSVSWYQQTPGQGLQFLFEYFSETQRNKGNFPGRFSGRQFSNSRSEMNVSTLELGDSALYLCASSPASGTEAFFGQGTRLTVV.